This TCR beta chain was captured in a study of blood T cell repertoires in COVID-19. Study details: The United States, Italy and Spain supplied acute and convalescent COVID-19 samples.

With 1 base clipped from V and 4 bases from J, the junction kept 9 bases outside the gene matches. CDR3 length equals 16 residues. Per the germline V gene, CDR1 is LGHNT and CDR2 is FRNRAP. Authors' processing steps: Amplification of reference gene primers was used by the study to estimate nucleated cell counts. TCRdb's copy holds only in-frame clones and misses some; the assay was immunoSEQ multiplex PCR. V, J and clone size reflect that table, while D and trimming were determined from the DNA. The sample carries 55,000 to 75,000 clones, roughly nine tenths recorded once. The specimen sequenced was peripheral blood. This receptor was obtained from a man between 60 and 75 years old with acute or convalescent COVID-19. The chain joins TRBV12-5 to TRBJ1-1; 7 positions agree with TRBD1. The CDR3 DNA is TGTGCTAGTGGTTTGGGGTGGACAGGTGGGGGCACTGAAGCTTTCTTT. This sequence encodes CASGLGWTGGGTEAFF.